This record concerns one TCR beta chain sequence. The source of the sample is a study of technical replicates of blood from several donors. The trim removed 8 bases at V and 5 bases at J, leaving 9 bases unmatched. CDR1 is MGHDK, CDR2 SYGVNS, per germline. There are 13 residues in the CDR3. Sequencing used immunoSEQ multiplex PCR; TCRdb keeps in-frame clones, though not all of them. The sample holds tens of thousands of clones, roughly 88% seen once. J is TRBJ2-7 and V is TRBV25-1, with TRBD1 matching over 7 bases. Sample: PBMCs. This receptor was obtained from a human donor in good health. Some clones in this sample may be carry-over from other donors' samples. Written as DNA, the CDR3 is TGTGCCAGCGGGGACAGCAACGGAGACGAGCAGTACTTC. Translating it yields CASGDSNGDEQYF.